The next 6 T cell receptor beta chains were all read from a single sample in a study of control samples from healthy donors and cancer patients. Only in-frame clones appear in the TCRdb table, and some are missing; sequencing was by immunoSEQ multiplex PCR. The sample holds more than 85,000 clones; roughly 91% are singletons and the top ten take approximately 15%. Material for sequencing was blood. These receptors all stem from a woman in her fifties or sixties in good health.

This clone was recorded a few times. The chain recombines TRBV27 with TRBJ2-2, with 12 bases matching TRBD1. Losses at the gene ends were 4 bases for V and 6 bases for J; bases not matched to a gene: 6. The CDR3 runs 16 residues. Germline V CDR1 and CDR2: MNHEY, SMNVEV (reference sequence). The CDR3 sequence: CASSYPGTGGPGELFF. The CDR3, as DNA: TGTGCCAGCAGTTATCCCGGGACAGGGGGCCCCGGGGAGCTGTTTTTT.

This sequence joins TRBV24-1 and TRBJ2-1; D uncertain. Germline V CDR1 and CDR2: KGHDR, SFDVKD. Trimming shortened V by 4 bases and J by 8 bases, and 8 bases separated the two germline ends. This CDR3 region has 12 residues. DNA of the CDR3: TGTGCCACCAGTGACCTTACTCATGAGCAGTTCTTC. Its protein product is CATSDLTHEQFF.

This chain joins TRBV24-1 and TRBJ1-1; TRBD1 matches at 7 bases. Germline CDR1 is KGHDR and CDR2 is SFDVKD. The V gene end was trimmed by 7 bases and the J gene end by 3 bases; junction bases not matched to a gene: 1. The CDR3 length is 12 residues. This CDR3 is CATRDRDTEAFF. Here the CDR3 DNA reads TGTGCCACCAGAGACAGGGACACTGAAGCTTTCTTT.

V usage is TRBV4-1 and J usage is TRBJ2-3; either TRBD1 or TRBD2 may fit D (5 bases each). Looked up from germline, CDR1 is MGHRA and CDR2 is YSYEKL. The CDR3 sequence is 16 residues long. V shed 7 bases and J shed 2 bases, with 19 bases lying between them. CDR3 nucleotides: TGCGCCAGCACCTTAGGGGAGCGGATTACCACAGATACGCAGTATTTT. This sequence encodes CASTLGERITTDTQYF.

The V and J genes are TRBV4-3 and TRBJ2-7; TRBD2 matches at 7 bases. This CDR3 comprises 15 residues. The J segment lost 2 bases and the V segment lost 4 bases, leaving 8 bases of the junction unmatched. Looked up from germline, CDR1 is LGHNA and CDR2 is YSLEER. CDR3 bases: TGCGCCAGCAGCCGAGACTACGCGGGAGCCTACGAGCAGTACGTC. Its protein product is CASSRDYAGAYEQYV.

V and J are TRBV21-1 and TRBJ2-7; the D call of TRBD2 is as the table states it, not checked on the DNA. TRBV21-1 is labeled a pseudogene. The CDR3 extends over 17 amino acids. CDR3 nucleotides: TGTGCCAGCGGACCGACCGGGGCGACGGGGGGGGACTACGAGCAGTACGTC. Translated: CASGPTGATGGDYEQYV.